This entry lists 2 T cell receptor beta chains sequenced from one sample in a study of blood T cell repertoires in COVID-19. Only in-frame clones appear in the TCRdb table, and some are missing; sequencing was by immunoSEQ multiplex PCR. The sample comprises some 420,000 clones, over 75% of which are singletons, and around 1.1% rests with the top ten. The sequenced sample was PBMCs or T cells enriched from blood (not recorded which). Every receptor here comes from a man in his thirties or forties who had recovered from COVID-19.

This chain links TRBV11-2 with TRBJ2-7; maybe TRBD1 (6 bases). Germline CDR1 reads SGHAT; CDR2 reads FQNNGV. Deletions cut 5 bases from V and 1 base from J, with 12 bases between. The CDR3 has 14 amino acids. The CDR3 bases are TGTGCCAGCAGCGCCCAACAGGGATCCTACGAGCAGTACTTC. Translation: CASSAQQGSYEQYF. Based on the CDR3 plus reference TRBV11-2 and TRBJ2-7, the full variable domain is EAGVAQSPRYKIIEKRQSVAFWCNPISGHATLYWYQQILGQGPKLLIQFQNNGVVDDSQLPKDRFSAERLKGVDSTLKIQPAKLEDSAVYLCASSAQQGSYEQYFGPGTRLTVT.

The chain recombines TRBV6-5 with TRBJ2-2; no clear D. Germline CDR1 MNHEY, CDR2 SVGAGI. The germline V and J ends were trimmed by 4 bases and 1 base, with 10 bases remaining between them. The CDR3 covers 15 residues. The chain's CDR3 is CASSFRTQNTGELFF. In DNA, the CDR3 is TGTGCCAGCAGTTTTAGAACGCAGAACACCGGGGAGCTGTTTTTT.